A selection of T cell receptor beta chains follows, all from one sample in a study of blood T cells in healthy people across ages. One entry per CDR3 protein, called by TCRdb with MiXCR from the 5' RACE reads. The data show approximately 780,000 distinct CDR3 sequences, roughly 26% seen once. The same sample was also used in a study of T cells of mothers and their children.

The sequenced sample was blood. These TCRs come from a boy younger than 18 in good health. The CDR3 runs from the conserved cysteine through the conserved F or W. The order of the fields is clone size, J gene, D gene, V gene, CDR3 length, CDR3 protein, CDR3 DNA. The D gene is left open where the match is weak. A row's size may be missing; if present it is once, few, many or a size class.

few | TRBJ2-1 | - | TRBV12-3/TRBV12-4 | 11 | CASSPWGPKFF | TGTGCCAGCAGTCCGTGGGGCCCCAAGTTCTTC
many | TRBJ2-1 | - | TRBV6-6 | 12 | CASSLLYNEQFF | TGTGCCAGCAGTTTACTCTACAATGAGCAGTTCTTC
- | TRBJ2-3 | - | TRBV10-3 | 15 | CAISESRGVKDTQYF | TGTGCCATCAGTGAGTCCCGAGGTGTGAAAGATACGCAGTATTTT
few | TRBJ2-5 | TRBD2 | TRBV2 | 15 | CASRGLAGGQETQYF | TGTGCCAGCAGGGGACTAGCGGGGGGGCAAGAGACCCAGTACTTC
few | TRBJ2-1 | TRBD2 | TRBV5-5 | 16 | CASSGGRAGTYNEQFF | TGTGCCAGCAGCGGGGGAAGAGCGGGGACTTACAATGAGCAGTTCTTC
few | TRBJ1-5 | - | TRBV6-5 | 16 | CASSSSWDTLSQPQHF | TGTGCCAGCAGTTCCAGTTGGGACACCTTGTCGCAGCCCCAGCATTTT
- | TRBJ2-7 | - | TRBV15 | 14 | CATSSGGSPTEQYF | TGTGCCACCAGCAGTGGGGGGTCCCCTACCGAGCAGTACTTC
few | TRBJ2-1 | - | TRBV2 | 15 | CASSLRDQGPNEQFF | TGTGCCAGCAGCCTCCGGGACCAGGGACCGAATGAGCAGTTCTTC
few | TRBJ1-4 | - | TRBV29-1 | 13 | CSVEDELNEKLFF | TGCAGCGTTGAAGATGAGCTGAATGAAAAACTGTTTTTT
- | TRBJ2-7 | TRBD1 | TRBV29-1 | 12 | CSVATGAHEQYF | TGCAGCGTAGCCACAGGGGCCCACGAGCAGTACTTC
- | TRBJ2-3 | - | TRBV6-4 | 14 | CASSDTHGTNTQYF | TGTGCCAGCAGTGACACGCACGGAACGAATACGCAGTATTTT
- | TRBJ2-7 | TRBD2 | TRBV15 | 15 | CATSSGEGRASEQYF | TGTGCCACCAGCTCCGGGGAGGGCAGGGCATCCGAGCAGTACTTC